This T cell receptor (beta chain) was captured by sequencing in a study of cytomegalovirus exposure and HLA in healthy donors. About the study: Counted in an early data release were tens of millions of unique TCRs from HLA-typed donors. Study-wide points: Presence/absence analyses assumed roughly uniform sequencing depth across donors.

PCR was performed using 60 Vbeta and 13 Jbeta primers. The assay was immunoSEQ multiplex PCR, and TCRdb's table has in-frame clones only and misses some. The sample shows 220,000 or so clones, 78% of them seen only once. With respect to this clone: The antigen is not known.

This CDR3 is built from 16 residues. Germline-derived CDR1 and CDR2 are KGHSH and LQKENI. J was trimmed by 1 base and V by 1 base; bases with no gene match: 6. The TCR sequence derives from a male donor in good health and CMV-seronegative. This chain connects TRBV18 to TRBJ1-1; TRBD1 matches 7 bases. What was sequenced was PBMCs. CDR3 coding DNA: TGTGCCAGCTCACCACAGACAGGGAATCGGAACACTGAAGCTTTCTTT. Translated: CASSPQTGNRNTEAFF.